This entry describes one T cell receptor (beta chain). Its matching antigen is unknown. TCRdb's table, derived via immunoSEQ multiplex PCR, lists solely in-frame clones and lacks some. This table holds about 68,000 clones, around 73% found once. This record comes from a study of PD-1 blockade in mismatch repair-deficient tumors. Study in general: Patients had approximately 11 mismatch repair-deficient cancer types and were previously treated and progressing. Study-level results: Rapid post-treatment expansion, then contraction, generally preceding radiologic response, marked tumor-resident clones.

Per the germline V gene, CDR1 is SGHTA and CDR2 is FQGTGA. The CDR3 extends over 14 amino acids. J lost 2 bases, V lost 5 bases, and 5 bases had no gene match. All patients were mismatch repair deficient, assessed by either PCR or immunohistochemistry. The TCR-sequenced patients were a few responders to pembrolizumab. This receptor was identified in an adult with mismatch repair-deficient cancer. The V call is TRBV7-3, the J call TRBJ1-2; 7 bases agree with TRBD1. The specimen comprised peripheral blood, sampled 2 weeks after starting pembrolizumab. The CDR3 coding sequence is TGTGCCAGCAGCGCCGGGACAGAGAACTATGGCTACACCTTC. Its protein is CASSAGTENYGYTF.